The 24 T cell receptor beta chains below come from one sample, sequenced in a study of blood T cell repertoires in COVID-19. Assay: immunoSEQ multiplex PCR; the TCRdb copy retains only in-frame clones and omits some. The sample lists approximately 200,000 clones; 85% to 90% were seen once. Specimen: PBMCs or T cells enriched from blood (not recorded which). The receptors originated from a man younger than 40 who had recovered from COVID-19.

Written as DNA, the CDR3 is TGTGCCAGCAGCGACAACAGGGGAACTCAGCCCCAGCATTTT. This sequence encodes CASSDNRGTQPQHF. The chain employs TRBV6-5 and TRBJ1-5; 7 bases are a match to TRBD1. CDR3 length equals 14 residues. The germline gives CDR1 MNHEY, CDR2 SVGAGI. V shed 6 bases, J shed 6 bases, and the junction held 8 bases outside the gene matches.

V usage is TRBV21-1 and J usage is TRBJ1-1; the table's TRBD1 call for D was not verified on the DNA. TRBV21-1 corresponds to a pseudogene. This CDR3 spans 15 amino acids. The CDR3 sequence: CASSKEGQENTEAFF. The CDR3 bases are TGTGCCAGCAGCAAAGAGGGACAGGAGAACACTGAAGCTTTCTTT.

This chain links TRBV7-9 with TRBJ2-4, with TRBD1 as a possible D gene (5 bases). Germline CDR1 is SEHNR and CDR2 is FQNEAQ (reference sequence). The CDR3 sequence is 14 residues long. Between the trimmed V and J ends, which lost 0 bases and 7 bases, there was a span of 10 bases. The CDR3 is CASSLAGARNIQYF. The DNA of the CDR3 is TGTGCCAGCAGCTTAGCAGGGGCGCGGAACATTCAGTACTTC.

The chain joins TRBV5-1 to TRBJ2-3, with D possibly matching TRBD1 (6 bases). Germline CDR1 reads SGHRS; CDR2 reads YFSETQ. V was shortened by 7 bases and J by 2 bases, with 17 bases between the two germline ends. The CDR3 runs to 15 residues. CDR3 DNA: TGCGCCAGCTATTCCCGGGACACACTCACAGATACGCAGTATTTT. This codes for CASYSRDTLTDTQYF.

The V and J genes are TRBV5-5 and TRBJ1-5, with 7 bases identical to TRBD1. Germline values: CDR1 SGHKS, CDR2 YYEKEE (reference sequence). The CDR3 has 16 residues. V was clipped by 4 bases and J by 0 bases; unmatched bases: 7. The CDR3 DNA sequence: TGTGCCAGCAGCAAAGCCGGGACAGTTAGCAATCAGCCCCAGCATTTT. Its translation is CASSKAGTVSNQPQHF.

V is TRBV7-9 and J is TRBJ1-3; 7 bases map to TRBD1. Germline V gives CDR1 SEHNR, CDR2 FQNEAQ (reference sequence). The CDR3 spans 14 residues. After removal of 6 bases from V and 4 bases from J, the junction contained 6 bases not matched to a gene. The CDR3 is CASSQTGVGNTIYF. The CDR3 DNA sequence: TGTGCCAGCAGTCAAACAGGGGTCGGAAACACCATATATTTT. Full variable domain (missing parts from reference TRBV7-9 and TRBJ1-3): DTGVSQNPRHKITKRGQNVTFRCDPISEHNRLYWYRQTLGQGPEFLTYFQNEAQLEKSRLLSDRFSAERPKGSFSTLEIQRTEQGDSAMYLCASSQTGVGNTIYFGEGSWLTVV.

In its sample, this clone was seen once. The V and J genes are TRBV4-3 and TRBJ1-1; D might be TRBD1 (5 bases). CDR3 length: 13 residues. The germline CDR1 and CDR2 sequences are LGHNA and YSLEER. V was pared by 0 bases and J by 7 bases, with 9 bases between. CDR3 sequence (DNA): TGCGCCAGCAGCCAAGATAGAGACAGTGAAGCTTTCTTT. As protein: CASSQDRDSEAFF.

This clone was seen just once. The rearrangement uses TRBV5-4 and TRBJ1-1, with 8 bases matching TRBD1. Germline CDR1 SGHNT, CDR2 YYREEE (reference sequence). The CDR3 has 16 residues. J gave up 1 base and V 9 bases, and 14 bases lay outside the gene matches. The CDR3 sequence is CATIRSQGGPNTEAFF. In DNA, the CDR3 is TGTGCCACCATCAGGTCACAGGGGGGACCGAACACTGAAGCTTTCTTT.

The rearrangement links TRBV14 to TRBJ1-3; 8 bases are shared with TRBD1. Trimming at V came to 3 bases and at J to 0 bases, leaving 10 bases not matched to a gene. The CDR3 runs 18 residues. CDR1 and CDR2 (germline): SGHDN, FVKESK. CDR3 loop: CASSHDRGLRGSGNTIYF. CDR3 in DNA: TGTGCCAGCAGCCATGACAGGGGTTTGCGGGGCTCTGGAAACACCATATATTTT.

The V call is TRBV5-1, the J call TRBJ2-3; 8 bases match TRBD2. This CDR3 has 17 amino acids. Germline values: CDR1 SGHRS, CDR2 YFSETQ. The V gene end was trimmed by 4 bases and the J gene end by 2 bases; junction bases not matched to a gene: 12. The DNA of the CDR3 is TGCGCCAGCAGCCCTACCGTTCCGGGAGGGAACACAGATACGCAGTATTTT. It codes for CASSPTVPGGNTDTQYF.

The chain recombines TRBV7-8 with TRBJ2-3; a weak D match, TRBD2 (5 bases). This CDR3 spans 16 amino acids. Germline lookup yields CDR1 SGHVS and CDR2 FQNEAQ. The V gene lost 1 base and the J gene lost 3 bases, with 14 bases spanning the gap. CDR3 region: CASSLDLAESTDTQYF. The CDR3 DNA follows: TGTGCCAGCAGCTTAGATCTAGCTGAATCTACAGATACGCAGTATTTT.

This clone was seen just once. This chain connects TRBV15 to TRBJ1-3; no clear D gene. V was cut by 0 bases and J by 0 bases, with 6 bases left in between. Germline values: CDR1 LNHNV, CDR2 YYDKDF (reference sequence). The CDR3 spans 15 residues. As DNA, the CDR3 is TGTGCCACCAGCAGAGATGGCAACTCTGGAAACACCATATATTTT. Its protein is CATSRDGNSGNTIYF. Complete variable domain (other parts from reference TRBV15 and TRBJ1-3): DAMVIQNPRYQVTQFGKPVTLSCSQTLNHNVMYWYQQKSSQAPKLLFHYYDKDFNNEADTPDNFQSRRPNTSFCFLDIRSPGLGDTAMYLCATSRDGNSGNTIYFGEGSWLTVV.

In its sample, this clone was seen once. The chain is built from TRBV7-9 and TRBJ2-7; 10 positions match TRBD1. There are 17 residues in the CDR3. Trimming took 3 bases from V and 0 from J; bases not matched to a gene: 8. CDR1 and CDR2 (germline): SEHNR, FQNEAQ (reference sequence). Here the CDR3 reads CASSFTWGQGSSYEQYF. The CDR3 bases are TGTGCCAGCAGCTTTACCTGGGGACAGGGGAGCTCCTACGAGCAGTACTTC.

The chain's CDR3 is CASSYIGGQGDGYTF. The CDR3 nucleotides read TGTGCCAGCAGTTACATCGGAGGACAGGGGGATGGCTACACCTTC. The J gene is TRBJ1-2, the V gene TRBV6-5; 10 nucleotides line up with TRBD1. The CDR3 runs 15 residues. Trimming removed 2 bases from V and 6 bases from J; junction bases left unmatched: 6. The germline CDR1 and CDR2 sequences are MNHEY and SVGAGI.

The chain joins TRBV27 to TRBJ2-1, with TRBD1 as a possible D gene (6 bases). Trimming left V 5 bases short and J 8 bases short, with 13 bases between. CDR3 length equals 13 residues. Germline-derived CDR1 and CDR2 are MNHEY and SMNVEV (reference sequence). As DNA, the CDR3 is TGTGCCAGCAGTATACTTAACAGGGATGAGCAGTTCTTC. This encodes CASSILNRDEQFF.

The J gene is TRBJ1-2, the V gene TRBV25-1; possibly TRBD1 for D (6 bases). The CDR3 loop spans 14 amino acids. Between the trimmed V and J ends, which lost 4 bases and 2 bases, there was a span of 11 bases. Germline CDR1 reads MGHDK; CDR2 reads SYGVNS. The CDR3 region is CASSGDIGNYGYTF. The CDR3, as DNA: TGTGCCAGCAGTGGGGACATCGGAAACTATGGCTACACCTTC.

The CDR3 DNA reads TGTGCCAGCAGTTTATCGGACAGGCTTAACTATGGCTACACCTTC. It yields the protein CASSLSDRLNYGYTF. This chain links TRBV27 with TRBJ1-2; 7 bases agree with TRBD1. Unmatched junction bases numbered 2, after V lost 0 bases and J lost 1 base. The CDR3 length is 15 residues. Germline-derived CDR1 and CDR2 are MNHEY and SMNVEV (reference sequence).

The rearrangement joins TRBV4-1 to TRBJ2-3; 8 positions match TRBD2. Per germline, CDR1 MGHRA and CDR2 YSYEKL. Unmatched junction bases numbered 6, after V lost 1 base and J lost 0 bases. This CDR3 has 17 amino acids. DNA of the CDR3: TGCGCCAGCAGCCAAGGGAGCGGGAGAGCTAGCACAGATACGCAGTATTTT. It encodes CASSQGSGRASTDTQYF.

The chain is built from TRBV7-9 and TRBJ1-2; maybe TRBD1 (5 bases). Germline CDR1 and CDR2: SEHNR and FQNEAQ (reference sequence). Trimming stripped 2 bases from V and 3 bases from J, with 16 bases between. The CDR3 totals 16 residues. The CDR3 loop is CASSLRVKGGDYGYTF. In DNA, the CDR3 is TGTGCCAGCAGCTTACGGGTCAAGGGAGGGGACTATGGCTACACCTTC. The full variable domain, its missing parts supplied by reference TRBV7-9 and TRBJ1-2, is DTGVSQNPRHKITKRGQNVTFRCDPISEHNRLYWYRQTLGQGPEFLTYFQNEAQLEKSRLLSDRFSAERPKGSFSTLEIQRTEQGDSAMYLCASSLRVKGGDYGYTFGSGTRLTVV.

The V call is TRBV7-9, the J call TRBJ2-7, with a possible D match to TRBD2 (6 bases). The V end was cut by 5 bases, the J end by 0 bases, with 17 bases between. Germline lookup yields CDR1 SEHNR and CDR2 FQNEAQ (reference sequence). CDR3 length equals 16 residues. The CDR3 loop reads CASSTEHGGSSYEQYF. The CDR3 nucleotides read TGTGCCAGCAGCACCGAGCACGGGGGTAGCTCCTACGAGCAGTACTTC.

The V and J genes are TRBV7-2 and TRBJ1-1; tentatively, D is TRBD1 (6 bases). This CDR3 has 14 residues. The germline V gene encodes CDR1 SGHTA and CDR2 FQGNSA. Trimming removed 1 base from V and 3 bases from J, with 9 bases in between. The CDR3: CASSLEGGDTEAFF. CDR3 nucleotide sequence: TGTGCCAGCAGCTTAGAGGGGGGGGACACTGAAGCTTTCTTT.

For the CDR3, the DNA is TGTGCCAGCAGCACCGGACAGGGGGCAATTTCTGAAAAACTGTTTTTT. Protein product: CASSTGQGAISEKLFF. The chain is built from TRBV5-8 and TRBJ1-4; 11 positions match TRBD1. The CDR3 extends over 16 amino acids. Germline CDR1 SGHTS, CDR2 YDEGEE. J was trimmed by 7 bases and V by 4 bases; bases with no gene match: 9.

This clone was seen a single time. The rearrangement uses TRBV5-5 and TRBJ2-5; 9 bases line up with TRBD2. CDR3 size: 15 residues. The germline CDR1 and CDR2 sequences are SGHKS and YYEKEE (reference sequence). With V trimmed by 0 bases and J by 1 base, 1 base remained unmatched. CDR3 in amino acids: CASSLVTSGQETQYF. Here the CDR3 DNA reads TGTGCCAGCAGCTTGGTGACTAGCGGCCAAGAGACCCAGTACTTC.

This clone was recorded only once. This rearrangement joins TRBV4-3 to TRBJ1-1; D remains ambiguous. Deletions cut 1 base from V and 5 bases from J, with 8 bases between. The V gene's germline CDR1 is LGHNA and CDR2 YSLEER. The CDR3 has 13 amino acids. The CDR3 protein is CASSQARSTEAFF. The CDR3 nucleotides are TGCGCCAGCAGCCAAGCGAGAAGTACTGAAGCTTTCTTT.